This paragraph reports one T cell receptor (beta chain). Its specificity is unknown. The sample is drawn from a study of T cell responses to AZD1222 COVID-19 vaccine. About the study: Analysis merged second doses at about 4 or about 12 weeks. Findings and caveats of the study: Spike-specific TCR depth and breadth grew after two AZD1222 doses. Donors were chiefly white British, with a greater number of females, and clonal diversity was perhaps underestimated. Baseline serology detected seropositivity in only 5 to 7 AZD1222 recipients.

TCRdb keeps only in-frame clones here, not all; method: immunoSEQ multiplex PCR. The sample has approximately 120,000 clones; 89% are singletons. The source is an adult in good health. The starting material was peripheral blood, obtained on day 0 of AZD1222 vaccination.

The CDR3 loop reads CASSQDGPSGGYTF. Here the CDR3 DNA reads TGCGCCAGCAGCCAAGATGGGCCCAGTGGCGGCTACACCTTC. The J gene is TRBJ1-2, the V gene TRBV4-3; D not certain. CDR1 is LGHNA, CDR2 YSLEER, per germline. The CDR3 contains 14 residues. Between the trimmed V and J ends, which lost 0 bases and 8 bases, there was a span of 13 bases.